Listed below are T cell receptor beta chains from one sample, sequenced in a study of cytomegalovirus exposure and HLA in healthy donors. TCRdb's table, derived via immunoSEQ multiplex PCR, lists solely in-frame clones and lacks some. The profile shows 100,000 to 150,000 clones, 60% to 75% of them singletons. The source material was PBMCs. These TCRs come from a middle-aged woman in good health and CMV-seropositive. Both conserved end residues are part of each CDR3. The D gene is left open where the match is weak. The size entry is marked missing in some rows and otherwise reads once, few, many or a size class.

v_call	d_call	clone_size	j_call	cdr3_nt	cdr3_aa
TRBV28	-	-	TRBJ2-5	TGTGCCAGCTCATCTGGGGGCTCCGGGGAGACCCAGTACTTC	CASSSGGSGETQYF
TRBV5-6	-	-	TRBJ1-1	TGTGCCAGCAGCCCCGGAGGGCCCCTCAACACTGAAGCTTTCTTT	CASSPGGPLNTEAFF
TRBV4-3	TRBD1	few	TRBJ1-4	TGCGCCAGCAGCCAAGTCGCCTCCGGGACAGGGGGAGAAAAACTGTTTTTT	CASSQVASGTGGEKLFF
TRBV25-1	-	-	TRBJ1-2	TGTGCCAGCAGTCGATTCGGAGCGACTAACTATGGCTACACCTTC	CASSRFGATNYGYTF
TRBV7-2	-	-	TRBJ2-3	TGTGCCAGCAGCTTAAGCGTGTCGCAGTATTTT	CASSLSVSQYF
TRBV4-3	-	-	TRBJ2-1	TGCGCCAGCAGCCAAGTGGGGGGCTCCTACAATGAGCAGTTCTTC	CASSQVGGSYNEQFF
TRBV30	-	-	TRBJ2-1	TGTGCCTGGAGTGTCCAGGCCTACAATGAGCAGTTCTTC	CAWSVQAYNEQFF
TRBV5-8	-	-	TRBJ1-2	TGTGCCAGCAGCTTGGGAGGGGGTGGCTACACCTTC	CASSLGGGGYTF
TRBV27	-	-	TRBJ2-1	TGTGCCAGCAGTTTATGGGGGGACAGCTTTTACAATGAGCAGTTCTTC	CASSLWGDSFYNEQFF
TRBV28	TRBD2	-	TRBJ2-1	TGTGCCAGCAGTCCAAACGGACTAGCGGGAGAAGATGAGCAGTTCTTC	CASSPNGLAGEDEQFF
TRBV7-9	-	-	TRBJ1-2	TGTTCCAGCAGCTCTGACAGGATAAACTATGGCTACACCTTC	CSSSSDRINYGYTF
TRBV5-4	TRBD2	-	TRBJ2-4	TGTGCCAGCAGCTCGTGGGGGAGGGATGCCAAAAACATTCAGTACTTC	CASSSWGRDAKNIQYF
TRBV29-1	TRBD2	-	TRBJ2-1	TGCAGCGTTTTGGGACTAGCGGGAGTGGGCTACAATGAGCAGTTCTTC	CSVLGLAGVGYNEQFF
TRBV19	TRBD2	once	TRBJ2-1	TGTGCCAGTAGTCCCGCCCGGGGCGGGGGTACCTACAATGAGCAGTTCTTC	CASSPARGGGTYNEQFF
TRBV18	-	-	TRBJ1-1	TGTGCCAGCTCACCACTCGAACAGACGAACACTGAAGCTTTCTTT	CASSPLEQTNTEAFF
TRBV7-2	TRBD2	-	TRBJ2-1	TGTGCCAGCAGCCGGGGACTAATTAACAATGAGCAGTTCTTC	CASSRGLINNEQFF
TRBV30	-	-	TRBJ2-1	TGTGCCTGGAGTGCCCAAGGCACAGGTGAGCAGTTCTTC	CAWSAQGTGEQFF
TRBV30	TRBD1	-	TRBJ1-1	TGTGCCTGGAGTGTGTCCAGGGGGCGGAGGGCTTTCTTT	CAWSVSRGRRAFF
TRBV29-1	-	once	TRBJ1-2	TGCAGCGTTGAAAACAGTAACTATGGCTACACCTTC	CSVENSNYGYTF
TRBV27	TRBD1	once	TRBJ2-7	TGTGCCAGCAGTTTCGCACCGACAGGGTGGCCCTACGAGCAGTACTTC	CASSFAPTGWPYEQYF
TRBV6-5	-	-	TRBJ1-5	TGTGCCAGCAGTAGACAGCATAGCAATCAGCCCCAGCATTTT	CASSRQHSNQPQHF
TRBV21-1	-	-	TRBJ2-7	TGTGCCAGCAAGGGATGGACAGGTCAAAACGAGCAGTACTTC	CASKGWTGQNEQYF
TRBV7-6	-	once	TRBJ1-6	TGTGCCAGCAGGAGACAGAATAATTCACCCCTCCACTTT	CASRRQNNSPLHF
TRBV5-1	-	-	TRBJ2-7	TGCGCCAGCAGCTCTTCTTACGAGCAGTACTTC	CASSSSYEQYF
TRBV25-1	-	once	TRBJ1-2	TGTGCCAGCAGTGCGAGCGGGGGGCTGGGGGATGGCTACACCTTC	CASSASGGLGDGYTF
TRBV13	-	-	TRBJ1-1	TGTGCCAGCAGCTTAAATGGGGGGATGAACACTGAAGCTTTCTTT	CASSLNGGMNTEAFF
TRBV7-9	-	-	TRBJ1-5	TGTGCCAGCAGCTTCTCCCAAAATCCGGAGCAGCCCCAGCATTTT	CASSFSQNPEQPQHF
TRBV10-3	-	-	TRBJ1-2	TGTGCCATCAGTGACGGGACTACTAACTATGGCTACACCTTC	CAISDGTTNYGYTF
TRBV6-1	TRBD1	-	TRBJ1-1	TGTGCCAGCAGAAACCGGGACAGGGTAAACACTGAAGCTTTCTTT	CASRNRDRVNTEAFF
TRBV5-1	-	few	TRBJ2-6	TGCGCCAGCAGCTTGTCAGGTGGAAGCTCTGGGGCCAACGTCCTGGCTTTC	CASSLSGGSSGANVLAF
TRBV7-9	TRBD2	-	TRBJ2-3	TGTGCCAGCAGCATGACTAGCGGAAACACAGATACGCAGTATTTT	CASSMTSGNTDTQYF
TRBV6-5	TRBD1	-	TRBJ2-7	TGTGCCAGCAGTTACTCCGGACAGGGTCCTTACGAGCAGTACTTC	CASSYSGQGPYEQYF
TRBV7-8	TRBD2	-	TRBJ2-7	TGTGCCAGCAGCTTTTCCGGGACTAGCTACTACGAGCAGTACTTC	CASSFSGTSYYEQYF
TRBV14	-	-	TRBJ1-1	TGTGCCAGCAGTATCGGGGTGAACACTGAAGCTTTCTTT	CASSIGVNTEAFF
TRBV15	TRBD1	-	TRBJ2-1	TGTGCCACCAGCATGGGCCGGGACAGGGTCTCTCGTGAGCAGTTCTTC	CATSMGRDRVSREQFF
TRBV18	TRBD2	-	TRBJ2-4	TGTGCCAGCTCACTCCGGACGACTAGCCGGGAGAACATTCAGTACTTC	CASSLRTTSRENIQYF
TRBV5-4	TRBD1	-	TRBJ1-2	TGTGCCAGCAGCTTGGCGGCAGGGGGCATCAATGGCTACACCTTC	CASSLAAGGINGYTF
TRBV4-2	TRBD2	-	TRBJ2-4	TGTGCCAGCAGCCAAGGGGGCGGGGGGCTCAAAAACATTCAGTACTTC	CASSQGGGGLKNIQYF
TRBV5-1	-	-	TRBJ1-1	TGCGCCAGCAGCTTGGGAGGGTATTCGGCTTTCTTT	CASSLGGYSAFF
TRBV30	TRBD1	-	TRBJ2-4	TGTGCCTGGAGTGTTAGGACAGGGCCCAAAAACATTCAGTACTTC	CAWSVRTGPKNIQYF
TRBV23-1	TRBD1	-	TRBJ2-1	TGCGCCAGCAGTCAATCCGACAGGGAACCTGTAGGTGAGCAGTTCTTC	CASSQSDREPVGEQFF
TRBV30	TRBD2	-	TRBJ2-7	TGTGCCTGGAGTGAGGGGACTAGCGGGAGTGGAGAGCAGTACTTC	CAWSEGTSGSGEQYF
TRBV29-1	TRBD1	-	TRBJ1-2	TGCAGCGTTGAAGACGTGGGACAGGGGGCACAGCGGGACTATGGCTACACCTTC	CSVEDVGQGAQRDYGYTF
TRBV27	TRBD2	-	TRBJ2-5	TGTGCCAGCACCGGGACTAGGGGAGAGACCCAGTACTTC	CASTGTRGETQYF
TRBV6-6	-	-	TRBJ2-7	TGTGCCAGCAGAAGACCGGAGAGCTCCTACGAGCAGTACTTC	CASRRPESSYEQYF
TRBV14	-	-	TRBJ2-3	TGTGCCAGCAGCCAAGAGGCGGGTTCGGGAGATACGCAGTATTTT	CASSQEAGSGDTQYF
TRBV6-1	TRBD1	-	TRBJ1-2	TGTGCCAGCAGATCCCAGGGGGGATCGTATGGCTACACCTTC	CASRSQGGSYGYTF
TRBV5-1	-	-	TRBJ2-2	TGCGCCAGCAGCTCGTTGACAACCACCGGGGAGCTGTTTTTT	CASSSLTTTGELFF
TRBV5-1	-	-	TRBJ1-2	TGCGCCAGCAGTCCTGTTTCAGGGGACTATGGCTACACCTTC	CASSPVSGDYGYTF
TRBV6-6	-	-	TRBJ1-1	TGTGCCAGCAGAGACAGGTGGGAGGCTTTCTTT	CASRDRWEAFF
TRBV16	TRBD1	-	TRBJ2-7	TGTGCCAGCAGGACAGGGGCCGGCTACGAGCAGTACTTC	CASRTGAGYEQYF
TRBV18	-	-	TRBJ1-2	TGTGCCAGCTCACCGAAAAACAGGGTGGGGAATGGCTACACCTTC	CASSPKNRVGNGYTF
TRBV12-5	-	-	TRBJ1-1	TGTGCTAGTGGACAGGTAGAAGCTTTCTTT	CASGQVEAFF
TRBV27	TRBD1	-	TRBJ2-7	TGTGCCAGCAGGGAATTACGGGACAGGGGCCTCTCGACGGCCGAGCAGTACTTC	CASRELRDRGLSTAEQYF
TRBV7-6	-	-	TRBJ2-1	TGTGCCAGCAGCCCGATCGGTGGGGACTCCTTACGGAATGAGCAGTTCTTC	CASSPIGGDSLRNEQFF
TRBV7-8	-	-	TRBJ1-1	TGTGCCAGCAGCTTCCCAGCCGGGGGGGCTGGCGGCACTGAAGCTTTCTTT	CASSFPAGGAGGTEAFF
TRBV9	-	-	TRBJ2-7	TGTGCCAGCAGCCCCCGACAGGGCTTGGGGGGCGAGCAGTACTTC	CASSPRQGLGGEQYF
TRBV28	TRBD2	-	TRBJ2-7	TGTGCCAGCAGGGGACTAGCGGGAGGTTTCGAGCAGTACTTC	CASRGLAGGFEQYF